This T cell receptor beta chain emerged from a study of blood T cell repertoires in COVID-19. V lost 5 bases to trimming and J lost 3 bases, with 20 bases between them. CDR1 SQVTM and CDR2 ANQGSEA come from the germline V gene. The length of the CDR3 is 17 residues. The table came from immunoSEQ multiplex PCR; TCRdb's copy has only in-frame clones and leaves some out. The data show 55,000 to 85,000 clones, roughly 86% seen once. Sequencing used peripheral blood. The chain carries TRBV29-1 and TRBJ2-6; D possibly corresponds to TRBD1 (5 bases). This TCR was sampled from a woman between 65 and 79 years old with acute or convalescent COVID-19. CDR3 sequence reads: CSVSGLLGAGGANVLTF. The CDR3 region has the DNA TGCAGCGTTAGTGGTCTCCTAGGGGCAGGTGGGGCCAACGTCCTGACTTTC.